This T cell receptor (beta chain) is from a study of blood T cell repertoires in COVID-19. About the study: Researchers got acute and convalescent COVID-19 samples from the United States, Italy and Spain. The cDNA or gDNA used as material had been derived from T cells, B-cell-depleted T cells, or PBMCs.

The germline V gene encodes CDR1 SQVTM and CDR2 ANQGSEA. V was cut by 7 bases and J by 1 base, with 8 bases left in between. The CDR3 sequence is 11 residues long. Original analysis: From reference gene primer amplification, estimates of nucleated cell counts were derived. The protocol was immunoSEQ multiplex PCR, while the TCRdb copy is restricted to in-frame clones and leaves out a portion. Clone size and V and J calls were adopted from that table, with D and trimming inferred from the DNA. This repertoire shows some 250,000 clones, roughly 83% found once; its top ten account for roughly a tenth. V gene TRBV29-1 combines with J gene TRBJ2-7, with D possibly being TRBD1 (5 bases). The source is a woman older than 75 with acute or convalescent COVID-19. Sequenced material: peripheral blood. The CDR3 here is CSGGQSYEQYF. The CDR3 nucleotides are TGCAGCGGCGGACAATCCTACGAGCAGTACTTC.